These 12 T cell receptor beta chains originate from one sample sequenced in a study of blood T cell repertoires in COVID-19. Profiled with immunoSEQ multiplex PCR; TCRdb holds only in-frame clones, not every one. The sample records under 250,000 clones, about 84% being singletons. Sequencing was performed on peripheral blood. The receptors were gathered from an elderly man with acute or convalescent COVID-19.

The chain has TRBV3-1 (or the pseudogene TRBV3-2) and TRBJ1-2; 9 bases are shared with TRBD1. Unmatched junction bases numbered 16, after V lost 4 bases and J lost 7 bases. The CDR3 has 17 amino acids. Germline V gives CDR1 LGHDT, CDR2 YNNKEL (reference sequence). CDR3 sequence: CASSPSGTGFLSGGYTF. CDR3 sequence (DNA): TGTGCCAGCAGCCCTTCCGGGACAGGGTTCCTATCCGGTGGCTACACCTTC.

The chain joins TRBV24-1 to TRBJ1-4; D uncertain. The CDR3 is made up of 15 amino acids. The V end was cut by 8 bases, the J end by 8 bases, with 20 bases between. Germline CDR1 and CDR2: KGHDR and SFDVKD. The CDR3 protein is CATTYHFPEVEKLFF. The CDR3 DNA follows: TGTGCCACCACCTATCACTTTCCGGAGGTCGAAAAACTGTTTTTT.

The chain couples TRBV15 to TRBJ2-7; D not certain. CDR3 size: 14 residues. Germline CDR1 reads LNHNV; CDR2 reads YYDKDF (reference sequence). V gave up 3 bases and J gave up 0 bases, with 9 bases separating them. The CDR3 is CATSSPGFSYEQYF. CDR3 sequence (DNA): TGTGCCACCAGCAGTCCCGGGTTCTCCTACGAGCAGTACTTC.

The rearrangement uses TRBV28 and TRBJ2-3; 7 bases match TRBD2. The ends lost 6 bases at V and 6 bases at J; junction bases unmatched: 12. CDR1 is MDHEN and CDR2 is SYDVKM in the germline V gene. The CDR3 loop spans 15 amino acids. The CDR3 coding sequence is TGTGCCAGCAGCCCTAGGCGGGGGAATATGGATACGCAGTATTTT. Encoded protein: CASSPRRGNMDTQYF.

This clone was recorded once. The chain is built from TRBV27 and TRBJ1-2; D is unresolved. CDR1 is MNHEY and CDR2 is SMNVEV in the germline V gene (reference sequence). This CDR3 contains 13 residues. The V gene lost 5 bases and the J gene lost 4 bases, with 11 bases spanning the gap. The CDR3 region is CASSPSDTYGYTF. CDR3 coding DNA: TGTGCCAGCAGTCCGTCCGACACCTATGGCTACACCTTC.

This sequence joins TRBV29-1 and TRBJ1-1, with TRBD1 identical over 9 bases. The CDR3 sequence is 12 residues long. V shed 6 bases and J 6 bases; nucleotides not matched to a gene: 5. Germline CDR1 and CDR2: SQVTM and ANQGSEA. CDR3 loop: CSVLRDRAEAFF. In nucleotides, the CDR3 is TGCAGCGTGCTCCGGGACAGGGCTGAAGCTTTCTTT.

The J gene is TRBJ2-5, the V gene TRBV6-4, with D perhaps matching TRBD2 (6 bases). Germline CDR1 MRHNA, CDR2 SNTAGT. Trimming removed 6 bases at V and 5 bases at J, with 19 bases between. The CDR3 runs 15 residues. The CDR3 DNA is TGTGCCAGCAGCCGTACCGGGACTCCCGACGAGACCCAGTACTTC. Amino acids: CASSRTGTPDETQYF.

The table lists this clone with a count of one. This chain links TRBV11-2 with TRBJ2-5, with 7 bases identical to TRBD1. Trimming cost V 6 bases and J 5 bases; bases outside gene matches: 6. CDR3 size: 13 residues. In germline, CDR1 is SGHAT, CDR2 FQNNGV. The CDR3 sequence is CASRKTGVETQYF. The CDR3 coding sequence is TGTGCCAGCAGAAAAACAGGGGTGGAGACCCAGTACTTC.

The V call is TRBV13, the J call TRBJ2-5, with 15 positions matching TRBD2. Per germline, CDR1 PRHDT and CDR2 FYEKMQ (reference sequence). With V trimmed by 3 bases and J by 5 bases, 10 bases remained unmatched. The CDR3 covers 18 residues. CDR3 sequence: CASSFGTSGRRLGETQYF. CDR3 nucleotides: TGTGCCAGCAGCTTTGGGACTAGCGGGAGGAGGTTGGGGGAGACCCAGTACTTC.

V and J are TRBV6-6 and TRBJ1-2, with D perhaps TRBD1 (6 bases). Trimming removed 6 bases at V and 1 base at J, with 9 bases between. In germline, CDR1 is MNHNY, CDR2 SVGAGI (reference sequence). The CDR3 is made up of 13 amino acids. The CDR3 region has the DNA TGTGCCAGCAGCAGGGGCGTTAACTATGGCTACACCTTC. Protein product: CASSRGVNYGYTF.

V and J are TRBV3-1 (or the pseudogene TRBV3-2) and TRBJ2-5, with no clear D. V was trimmed by 1 base and J by 2 bases, leaving 11 bases between them. The CDR3 loop spans 15 amino acids. CDR1 is LGHDT and CDR2 is YNNKEL in the germline V gene (reference sequence). This CDR3 is CASSQGNLRQETQYF. The CDR3 nucleotides read TGTGCCAGCAGCCAAGGTAATCTGCGGCAAGAGACCCAGTACTTC.

This rearrangement joins TRBV9 to TRBJ1-1; the D gene is possibly TRBD1 (6 bases). The CDR3 consists of 13 residues. Trimming took off 4 bases at V and 10 bases at J, with 17 bases between the two ends. Germline V gene sequence: CDR1 SGDLS, CDR2 YYNGEE. The CDR3 here is CASSPRDIGGAFF. Written as DNA, the CDR3 is TGTGCCAGCAGCCCCAGGGACATTGGGGGAGCTTTCTTT.